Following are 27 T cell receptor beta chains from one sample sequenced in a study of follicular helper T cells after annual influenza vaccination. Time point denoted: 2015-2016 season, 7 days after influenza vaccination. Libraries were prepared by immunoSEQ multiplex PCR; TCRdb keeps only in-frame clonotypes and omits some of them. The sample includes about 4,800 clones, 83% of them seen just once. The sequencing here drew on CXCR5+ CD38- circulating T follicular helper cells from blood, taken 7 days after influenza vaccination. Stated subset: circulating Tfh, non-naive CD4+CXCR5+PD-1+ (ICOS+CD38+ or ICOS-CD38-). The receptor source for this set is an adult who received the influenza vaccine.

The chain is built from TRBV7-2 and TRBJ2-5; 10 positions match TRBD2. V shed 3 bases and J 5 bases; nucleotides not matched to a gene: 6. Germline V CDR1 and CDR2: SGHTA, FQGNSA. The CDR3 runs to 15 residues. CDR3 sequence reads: CASSFPAGGRETQYF. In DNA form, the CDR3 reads TGTGCCAGCAGCTTCCCAGCGGGGGGGCGGGAGACCCAGTACTTC. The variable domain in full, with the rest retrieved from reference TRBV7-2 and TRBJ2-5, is GAGVSQSPSNKVTEKGKDVELRCDPISGHTALYWYRQSLGQGLEFLIYFQGNSAPDKSGLPSDRFSAERTGGSVSTLTIQRTQQEDSAVYLCASSFPAGGRETQYFGPGTRLLVL.

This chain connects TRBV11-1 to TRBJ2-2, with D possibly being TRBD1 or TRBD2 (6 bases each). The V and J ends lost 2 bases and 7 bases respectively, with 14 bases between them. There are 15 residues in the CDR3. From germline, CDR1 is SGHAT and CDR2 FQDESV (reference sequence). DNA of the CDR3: TGTGCCAGCAGCTTATCCCGGGGGCAGAACGGGGAGCTGTTTTTT. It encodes CASSLSRGQNGELFF.

The CDR3 nucleotides are TGTGCCAGCAGTCCGACGGATCACTCCACTGAAGCTTTCTTT. It yields the protein CASSPTDHSTEAFF. The rearrangement joins TRBV28 to TRBJ1-1; no firm D call. V shed 5 bases and J shed 4 bases, with 14 bases lying between them. Germline lookup yields CDR1 MDHEN and CDR2 SYDVKM. This CDR3 has 14 residues. The full variable domain, completed using reference TRBV28 and TRBJ1-1, is DVKVTQSSRYLVKRTGEKVFLECVQDMDHENMFWYRQDPGLGLRLIYFSYDVKMKEKGDIPEGYSVSREKKERFSLILESASTNQTSMYLCASSPTDHSTEAFFGQGTRLTVV.

CDR3 sequence reads: CASSMWTGMNTEAFF. As DNA, the CDR3 is TGTGCCAGCAGCATGTGGACAGGGATGAACACTGAAGCTTTCTTT. The chain joins TRBV5-6 to TRBJ1-1; the match to TRBD1 covers 8 bases. The CDR3 is 15 residues long. The V and J ends lost 4 bases and 0 bases, in that order; junction bases with no gene match: 5. CDR1 and CDR2 (germline): SGHDT, YYEEEE.

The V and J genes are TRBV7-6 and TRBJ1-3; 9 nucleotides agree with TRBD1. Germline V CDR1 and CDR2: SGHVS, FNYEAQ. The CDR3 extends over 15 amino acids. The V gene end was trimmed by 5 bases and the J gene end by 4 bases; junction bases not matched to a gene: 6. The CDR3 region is CASSPQGANGNTIYF. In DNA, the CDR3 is TGTGCCAGCAGCCCACAGGGGGCGAACGGAAACACCATATATTTT.

In nucleotides, the CDR3 is TGTGCCAGCAGCTTGCGGACGGTGAGGGGCTACACCTTC. Encoded protein: CASSLRTVRGYTF. The J gene is TRBJ1-2, the V gene TRBV7-2; D is unresolved. Germline CDR1 is SGHTA and CDR2 is FQGNSA. This CDR3 has 13 residues. Trimming left V 3 bases short and J 8 bases short, with 13 bases between.

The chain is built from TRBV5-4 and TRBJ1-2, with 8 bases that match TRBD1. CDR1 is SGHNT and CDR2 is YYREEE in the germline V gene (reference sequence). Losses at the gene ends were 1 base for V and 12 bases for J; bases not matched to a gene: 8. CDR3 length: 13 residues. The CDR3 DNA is TGTGCCAGCAGCTTGACAGGGGGAAGGCCCCACACCTTC. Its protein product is CASSLTGGRPHTF.

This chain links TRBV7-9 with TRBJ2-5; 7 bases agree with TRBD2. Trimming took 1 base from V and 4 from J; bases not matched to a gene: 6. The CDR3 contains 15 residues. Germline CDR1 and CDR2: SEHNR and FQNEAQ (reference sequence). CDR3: CASSLVSRGGETQYF. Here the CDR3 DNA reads TGTGCCAGCAGCTTAGTTTCCCGCGGGGGAGAGACCCAGTACTTC.

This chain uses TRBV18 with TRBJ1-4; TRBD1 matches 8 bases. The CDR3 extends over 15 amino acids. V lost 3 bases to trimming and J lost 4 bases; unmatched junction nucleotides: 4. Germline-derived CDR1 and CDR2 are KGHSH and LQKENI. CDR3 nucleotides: TGTGCCAGCTCACCCAGGGGGCCTGGTAATGAAAAACTGTTTTTT. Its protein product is CASSPRGPGNEKLFF.

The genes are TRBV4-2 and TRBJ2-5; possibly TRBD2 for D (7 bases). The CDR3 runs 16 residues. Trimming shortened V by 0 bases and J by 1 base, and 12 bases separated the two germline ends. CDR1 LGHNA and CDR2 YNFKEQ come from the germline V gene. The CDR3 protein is CASSQDTRGAQETQYF. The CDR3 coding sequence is TGTGCCAGCAGCCAAGATACCCGGGGGGCCCAAGAGACCCAGTACTTC.

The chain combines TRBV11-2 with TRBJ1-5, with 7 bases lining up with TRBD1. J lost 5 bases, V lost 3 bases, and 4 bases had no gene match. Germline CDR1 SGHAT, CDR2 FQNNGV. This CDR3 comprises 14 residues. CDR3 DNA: TGTGCCAGCAGCTTCGGACAGGCTGATCAGCCCCAGCATTTT. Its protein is CASSFGQADQPQHF.

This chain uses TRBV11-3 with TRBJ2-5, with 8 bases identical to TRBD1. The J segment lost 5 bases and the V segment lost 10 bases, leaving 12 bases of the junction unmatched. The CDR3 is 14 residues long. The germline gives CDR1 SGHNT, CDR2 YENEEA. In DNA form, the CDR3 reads TGTGCCACCAAACCAGGGGGCGCAGGGGAGACCCAGTACTTC. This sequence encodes CATKPGGAGETQYF.

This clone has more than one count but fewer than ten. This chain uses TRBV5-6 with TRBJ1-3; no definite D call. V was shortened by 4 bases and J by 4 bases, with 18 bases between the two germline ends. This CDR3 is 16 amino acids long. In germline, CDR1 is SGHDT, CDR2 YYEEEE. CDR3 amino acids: CASSQTDGVRGNTIYF. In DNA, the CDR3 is TGTGCCAGCAGCCAGACCGACGGTGTGAGAGGAAACACCATATATTTT.

DNA for the CDR3: TGCGCCAGCAGCTTGAGCGGTTCCTACAATGAGCAGTTCTTC. As protein: CASSLSGSYNEQFF. The V and J genes are TRBV5-1 and TRBJ2-1; D possibly corresponds to TRBD2 (5 bases). The germline gives CDR1 SGHRS, CDR2 YFSETQ. Trimming took off 1 base at V and 1 base at J, with 6 bases between the two ends. The CDR3 consists of 14 residues.

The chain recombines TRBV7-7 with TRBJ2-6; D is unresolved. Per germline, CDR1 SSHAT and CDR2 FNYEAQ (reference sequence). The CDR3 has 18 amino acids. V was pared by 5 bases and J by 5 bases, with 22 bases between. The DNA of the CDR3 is TGTGCCAGCAGCCCCCACACAGTGCCACAAAGTCGGGCCAACGTCCTGACTTTC. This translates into CASSPHTVPQSRANVLTF.

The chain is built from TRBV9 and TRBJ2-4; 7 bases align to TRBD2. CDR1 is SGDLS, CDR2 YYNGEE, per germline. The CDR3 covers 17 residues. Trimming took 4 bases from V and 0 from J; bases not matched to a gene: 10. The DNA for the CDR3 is TGTGCCAGCAGCCCATCATTGGGGGGGATAGCCAAAAACATTCAGTACTTC. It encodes CASSPSLGGIAKNIQYF. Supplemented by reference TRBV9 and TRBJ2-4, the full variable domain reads DSGVTQTPKHLITATGQRVTLRCSPRSGDLSVYWYQQSLDQGLQFLIQYYNGEERAKGNILERFSAQQFPDLHSELNLSSLELGDSALYFCASSPSLGGIAKNIQYFGAGTRLSVL.

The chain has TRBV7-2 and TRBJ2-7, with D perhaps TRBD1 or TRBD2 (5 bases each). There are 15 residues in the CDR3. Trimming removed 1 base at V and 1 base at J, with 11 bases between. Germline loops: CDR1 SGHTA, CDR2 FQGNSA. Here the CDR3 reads CASSLGGPNSYEQYF. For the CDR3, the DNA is TGTGCCAGCAGCTTAGGGGGACCGAATTCCTACGAGCAGTACTTC.

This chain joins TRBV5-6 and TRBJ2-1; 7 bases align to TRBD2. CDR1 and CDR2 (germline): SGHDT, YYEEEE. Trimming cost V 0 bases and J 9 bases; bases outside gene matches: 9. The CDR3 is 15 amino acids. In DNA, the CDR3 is TGTGCCAGCAGCTTGGTGTCGGGCGGCGGGGGTGAGCAGTTCTTC. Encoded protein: CASSLVSGGGGEQFF.

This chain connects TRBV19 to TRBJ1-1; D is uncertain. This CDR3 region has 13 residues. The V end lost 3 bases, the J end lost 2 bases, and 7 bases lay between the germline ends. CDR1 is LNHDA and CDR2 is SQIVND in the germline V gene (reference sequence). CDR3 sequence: CASSIGGNTEAFF. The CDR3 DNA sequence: TGTGCCAGTAGTATCGGTGGTAACACTGAAGCTTTCTTT.

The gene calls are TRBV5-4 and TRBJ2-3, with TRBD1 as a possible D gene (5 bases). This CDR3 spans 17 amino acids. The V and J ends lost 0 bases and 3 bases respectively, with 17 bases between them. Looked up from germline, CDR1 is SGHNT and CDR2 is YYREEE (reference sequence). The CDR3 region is CASSLAVKTDGTDTQYF. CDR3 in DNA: TGTGCCAGCAGCTTGGCCGTCAAGACAGACGGTACAGATACGCAGTATTTT.

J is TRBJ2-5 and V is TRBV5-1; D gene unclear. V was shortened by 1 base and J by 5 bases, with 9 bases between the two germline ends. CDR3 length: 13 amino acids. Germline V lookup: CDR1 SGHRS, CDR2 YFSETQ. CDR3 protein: CASSLQQLETQYF. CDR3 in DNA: TGCGCCAGCAGCTTGCAGCAACTCGAGACCCAGTACTTC.

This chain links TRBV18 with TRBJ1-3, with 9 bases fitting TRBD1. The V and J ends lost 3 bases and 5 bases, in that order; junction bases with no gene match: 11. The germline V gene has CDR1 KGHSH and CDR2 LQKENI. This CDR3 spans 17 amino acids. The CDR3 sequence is CASSPTRQGVDRNTIYF. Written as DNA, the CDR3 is TGTGCCAGCTCACCCACCCGACAGGGGGTCGATCGAAACACCATATATTTT. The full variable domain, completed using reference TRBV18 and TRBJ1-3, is NAGVMQNPRHLVRRRGQEARLRCSPMKGHSHVYWYRQLPEEGLKFMVYLQKENIIDESGMPKERFSAEFPKEGPSILRIQQVVRGDSAAYFCASSPTRQGVDRNTIYFGEGSWLTVV.

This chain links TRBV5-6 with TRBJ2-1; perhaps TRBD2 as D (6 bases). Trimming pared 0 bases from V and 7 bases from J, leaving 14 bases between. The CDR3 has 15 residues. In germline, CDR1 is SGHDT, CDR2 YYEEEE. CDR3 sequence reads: CASSLASGQRNEQFF. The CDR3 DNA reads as TGTGCCAGCAGCTTGGCCAGCGGGCAGAGAAATGAGCAGTTCTTC.

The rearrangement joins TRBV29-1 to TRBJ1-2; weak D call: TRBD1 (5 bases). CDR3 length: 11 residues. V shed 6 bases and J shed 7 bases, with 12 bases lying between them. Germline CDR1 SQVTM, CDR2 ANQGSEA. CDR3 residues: CSVDMGGGYTF. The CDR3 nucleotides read TGCAGCGTCGACATGGGGGGTGGCTACACCTTC.

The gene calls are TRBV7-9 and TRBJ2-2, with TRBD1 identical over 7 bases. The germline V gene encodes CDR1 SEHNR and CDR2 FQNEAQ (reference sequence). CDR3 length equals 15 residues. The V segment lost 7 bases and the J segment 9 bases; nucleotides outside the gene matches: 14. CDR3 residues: CASTGQAAGTRELFF. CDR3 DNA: TGTGCCAGCACCGGACAGGCGGCCGGCACTCGGGAGCTGTTTTTT.

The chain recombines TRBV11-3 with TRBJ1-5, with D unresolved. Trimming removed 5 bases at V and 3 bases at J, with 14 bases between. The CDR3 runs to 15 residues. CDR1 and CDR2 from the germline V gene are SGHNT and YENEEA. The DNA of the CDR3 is TGTGCCAGCAGCAAGGACGGGGTAGTCAATCAGCCCCAGCATTTT. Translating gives CASSKDGVVNQPQHF.

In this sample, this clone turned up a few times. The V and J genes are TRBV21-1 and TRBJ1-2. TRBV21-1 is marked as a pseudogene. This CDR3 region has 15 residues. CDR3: CASSPSGTELYGYTF. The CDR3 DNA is TGTGCCAGCAGTCCCTCCGGGACGGAACTCTATGGCTACACCTTC.